The 23 T cell receptor beta chains below were found in one sample sequenced in a study of T cells in Graves' hyperthyroidism and ophthalmopathy. RNA transcripts served as the template for amplifying TCR beta CDR3 regions. Primed by the HTBI set, a first-round RT-PCR was run on the TCR CDR3. Each CDR3 protein is one row after TCRdb ran MiXCR on the multiplex PCR reads. In the table there are some 770,000 distinct CDR3 sequences, about 16% of which are singletons. Sequenced input: blood. These receptors came from a young man with Graves' hyperthyroidism.

This clonotype was recorded many times. The CDR3 region is CASSEPADNEQFF. The CDR3 region has the DNA TGTGCCAGCAGTGAACCCGCAGACAATGAGCAGTTCTTC. V and J are TRBV6-1 and TRBJ2-1, with D unresolved. The CDR3 is made up of 13 amino acids. Germline V gene data show CDR1 as MNHNS and CDR2 as SASEGT. V shed 2 bases and J shed 5 bases, with 7 bases lying between them.

This clonotype was detected a few times. The rearrangement uses TRBV29-1 and TRBJ2-7; D remains unclear. Germline CDR1 SQVTM, CDR2 ANQGSEA. V was trimmed by 3 bases and J by 5 bases, leaving 11 bases between them. CDR3 length: 12 amino acids. The CDR3 loop is CSVELGSHEQYF. The CDR3, as DNA: TGCAGCGTTGAGCTTGGATCCCACGAGCAGTACTTC.

This clonotype was seen many times. The gene calls are TRBV28 and TRBJ2-1, with 12 bases that match TRBD2. This CDR3 contains 15 residues. Germline CDR1 MDHEN, CDR2 SYDVKM. Trimming took 5 bases from V and 6 from J; bases not matched to a gene: 5. Here the CDR3 DNA reads TGTGCCAGCAGTCGACTAGCGGGAGTGCGCAATGAGCAGTTCTTC. Protein sequence: CASSRLAGVRNEQFF.

This clonotype has at least ten counts. The rearrangement uses TRBV12-3 or TRBV12-4 and TRBJ2-6; D ambiguous. This CDR3 is built from 13 residues. V was trimmed by 3 bases and J by 2 bases, leaving 2 bases between them. The CDR3 sequence: CASSFPGANVLTF. The CDR3 DNA reads TGTGCCAGCAGTTTTCCTGGGGCCAACGTCCTGACTTTC.

This clonotype was observed a handful of times. CDR3 DNA sequence: TGCAGTGCTCCGGACAGGAGCTCCTACAATGAGCAGTTCTTC. This translates into CSAPDRSSYNEQFF. The chain links TRBV20-1 to TRBJ2-1; 7 bases map to TRBD1. Trimming at V came to 5 bases and at J to 0 bases, leaving 4 bases not matched to a gene. In germline, CDR1 is DFQATT, CDR2 SNEGSKA (reference sequence). The CDR3 consists of 14 residues.

About this clonotype itself: A read error may explain this, as a much larger clone is one base away. The CDR3 end shows no conserved phenylalanine or tryptophan, and so a read error is likely. V and J are TRBV6-2 or TRBV6-3 and TRBJ2-1; D gene unclear. With 7 bases removed from V and 0 bases from J, the gap between germline ends came to 13 bases. Germline lookup yields CDR1 MNHEY and CDR2 SVGEGT. This CDR3 contains 15 residues. Written as DNA, the CDR3 is TGTGCCAGCACATGGCGTCGTAGCTCCTACAATGAGCAGTTCCTC. Protein: CASTWRRSSYNEQFL.

The genes are TRBV7-9 and TRBJ2-5; possible D gene TRBD1, 5 bases. The CDR3 loop spans 14 amino acids. V lost 5 bases and J lost 0, with 10 bases in between. Germline assignment: CDR1 SEHNR and CDR2 FQNEAQ (reference sequence). The CDR3 loop is CASSPRQYQETQYF. In DNA, the CDR3 is TGTGCCAGCAGCCCCCGACAGTACCAAGAGACCCAGTACTTC.

This clonotype has ten or more counts. This chain links TRBV7-2 with TRBJ1-1; TRBD1 matches at 7 bases. The germline gives CDR1 SGHTA, CDR2 FQGNSA. V was clipped by 0 bases and J by 4 bases; unmatched bases: 8. This CDR3 has 16 amino acids. CDR3 sequence (DNA): TGTGCCAGCAGCTTAGCCCGGAGGGAGGGGGCCACTGAAGCTTTCTTT. Amino acid sequence: CASSLARREGATEAFF.

This clonotype was counted ten times or more. The chain links TRBV27 to TRBJ1-1; 8 bases match TRBD1. The V and J ends lost 2 bases and 2 bases, in that order; junction bases with no gene match: 4. The CDR3 covers 15 residues. Germline-derived CDR1 and CDR2 are MNHEY and SMNVEV (reference sequence). Here the CDR3 DNA reads TGTGCCAGCAGTTTACTACAGGGGGGCAACACTGAAGCTTTCTTT. As protein: CASSLLQGGNTEAFF.

In its sample, this clonotype was seen many times. The rearrangement joins TRBV20-1 to TRBJ2-7; unclear D gene. Germline CDR1 is DFQATT and CDR2 is SNEGSKA (reference sequence). The CDR3 is 12 amino acids. V lost 0 bases to trimming and J lost 3 bases, with 6 bases between them. CDR3 region: CSAREHVYEQYF. CDR3 sequence (DNA): TGCAGTGCTAGAGAACACGTCTACGAGCAGTACTTC.

This clonotype occurred a few times. The chain has TRBV28 and TRBJ2-7; perhaps D is TRBD1 or TRBD2 (5 bases each). The CDR3 is 17 amino acids. V shed 6 bases and J shed 5 bases, with 26 bases lying between them. Germline V lookup: CDR1 MDHEN, CDR2 SYDVKM. The CDR3 DNA follows: TGTGCCAGCAGCGTCGGCACCGGGGCCCAGGACCCCCACGAGCAGTACTTC. Its translation: CASSVGTGAQDPHEQYF.

V usage is TRBV6-5 and J usage is TRBJ2-1, with no clear D. The CDR3 consists of 17 residues. The germline CDR1 and CDR2 sequences are MNHEY and SVGAGI. V lost 0 bases to trimming and J lost 1 base, with 13 bases between them. This CDR3 reads CASSYSTAQPSYNEQFF. In nucleotides, the CDR3 is TGTGCCAGCAGTTACTCAACAGCCCAACCTTCCTACAATGAGCAGTTCTTC.

This clonotype has only a few counts. CDR3 nucleotide sequence: TGCAGCGTTCTGGGTCGGTCCTCCTACAATGAGCAGTTCTTC. This translates into CSVLGRSSYNEQFF. The rearrangement uses TRBV29-1 and TRBJ2-1; D is unclear. The CDR3 has 14 amino acids. Germline V gene sequence: CDR1 SQVTM, CDR2 ANQGSEA. V was cut by 5 bases and J by 0 bases, with 11 bases left in between.

This clonotype was picked up many times. This rearrangement joins TRBV10-3 to TRBJ2-5; TRBD1 aligns across 8 bases. CDR3 size: 15 residues. Germline trimming cut 10 bases from V and 1 base from J; bases unmatched to any gene: 11. Germline V gene data show CDR1 as ENHRY and CDR2 as SYGVKD. The CDR3 sequence is CATGGQGGSQETQYF. The CDR3 coding sequence is TGTGCCACGGGCGGACAGGGTGGAAGCCAAGAGACCCAGTACTTC.

The chain joins TRBV7-9 to TRBJ1-1; D unresolved. The germline V gene has CDR1 SEHNR and CDR2 FQNEAQ (reference sequence). Trimming pared 8 bases from V and 10 bases from J, leaving 17 bases between. The CDR3 has 12 residues. CDR3 sequence (DNA): TGTGCCAGCGCTAATGCCCCTCGGACAGCTTTCTTT. As protein: CASANAPRTAFF.

In this sample, this clonotype turned up a few times. The chain links TRBV20-1 to TRBJ2-1, with TRBD1 identical over 7 bases. From germline, CDR1 is DFQATT and CDR2 SNEGSKA (reference sequence). This CDR3 comprises 13 residues. The trim removed 2 bases at V and 10 bases at J, leaving 8 bases unmatched. The CDR3 sequence is CSARHRDSREQFF. For the CDR3, the DNA is TGCAGTGCTAGACATAGGGACAGTCGGGAGCAGTTCTTC.

This clonotype was recorded at least ten times. The V gene is TRBV3-1, the J gene TRBJ2-7; the match to TRBD2 covers 8 bases. V lost 1 base and J lost 4; bases outside the gene matches: 9. The CDR3 loop spans 16 amino acids. Germline values: CDR1 LGHDT, CDR2 YNNKEL (reference sequence). CDR3: CASSQVRVAGRYEQYF. The CDR3 DNA follows: TGTGCCAGCAGCCAAGTTAGGGTAGCGGGACGTTACGAGCAGTACTTC.

This chain joins TRBV7-3 and TRBJ2-3; D not resolved. V was clipped by 4 bases and J by 7 bases, with 12 bases between them. CDR1 is SGHTA and CDR2 is FQGTGA in the germline V gene. This CDR3 has 13 residues. This chain's CDR3 is CASSSTNGYTQYF. The CDR3 DNA is TGTGCCAGCAGCTCGACCAACGGGTATACGCAGTATTTT.

This clonotype was counted many times. The chain links TRBV28 to TRBJ2-7; 10 positions agree with TRBD2. In germline, CDR1 is MDHEN, CDR2 SYDVKM. The CDR3 is 14 residues long. V shed 6 bases and J 6 bases; nucleotides not matched to a gene: 8. The CDR3, as DNA: TGTGCCAGCAGGGTACTAGCGGGACCTTTCGAGCAGTACTTC. It encodes CASRVLAGPFEQYF.

This clonotype turned up a few times. The V and J genes are TRBV19 and TRBJ1-2; 7 bases fit TRBD1. There are 14 residues in the CDR3. Per germline, CDR1 LNHDA and CDR2 SQIVND (reference sequence). V lost 8 bases, J lost 6 bases, and 12 bases stayed unmatched. The CDR3 reads CASGQRQGVDGYTF. The CDR3 coding sequence is TGTGCCAGTGGGCAACGGCAGGGGGTGGATGGCTACACCTTC. Looking up the rest from reference TRBV19 and TRBJ1-2 gives the full variable domain: DGGITQSPKYLFRKEGQNVTLSCEQNLNHDAMYWYRQDPGQGLRLIYYSQIVNDFQKGDIAEGYSVSREKKESFPLTVTSAQKNPTAFYLCASGQRQGVDGYTFGSGTRLTVV.

This clonotype was detected only a few times. Sequence at one end of the junction differs from germline and may be a read error. The chain uses TRBV12-3 or TRBV12-4 and TRBJ2-2; 10 bases match TRBD2. The CDR3 is 16 residues long. The CDR3 coding sequence is TGTGTCAGCAGCCTCTCAGCGGGAGGGGTGACCGGGGAGCTGTTTTTT. Translation gives CVSSLSAGGVTGELFF.

This rearrangement joins TRBV24-1 to TRBJ2-1; TRBD2 matches at 8 bases. Losses at the gene ends were 3 bases for V and 6 bases for J; bases not matched to a gene: 3. CDR1 and CDR2 from the germline V gene are KGHDR and SFDVKD. This CDR3 region has 14 residues. The CDR3 protein is CATSDAGTSNEQFF. The CDR3 nucleotides read TGTGCCACCAGTGATGCCGGGACTAGCAATGAGCAGTTCTTC.

This clonotype was observed a handful of times. The V call is TRBV28, the J call TRBJ2-7, with a tentative D call TRBD1 (6 bases). Deletions cut 8 bases from V and 0 bases from J, with 14 bases between. Per germline, CDR1 MDHEN and CDR2 SYDVKM. CDR3 size: 14 residues. DNA for the CDR3: TGTGCCAGCCGTGACAGGACAAGCTCCTACGAGCAGTACTTC. It encodes CASRDRTSSYEQYF.